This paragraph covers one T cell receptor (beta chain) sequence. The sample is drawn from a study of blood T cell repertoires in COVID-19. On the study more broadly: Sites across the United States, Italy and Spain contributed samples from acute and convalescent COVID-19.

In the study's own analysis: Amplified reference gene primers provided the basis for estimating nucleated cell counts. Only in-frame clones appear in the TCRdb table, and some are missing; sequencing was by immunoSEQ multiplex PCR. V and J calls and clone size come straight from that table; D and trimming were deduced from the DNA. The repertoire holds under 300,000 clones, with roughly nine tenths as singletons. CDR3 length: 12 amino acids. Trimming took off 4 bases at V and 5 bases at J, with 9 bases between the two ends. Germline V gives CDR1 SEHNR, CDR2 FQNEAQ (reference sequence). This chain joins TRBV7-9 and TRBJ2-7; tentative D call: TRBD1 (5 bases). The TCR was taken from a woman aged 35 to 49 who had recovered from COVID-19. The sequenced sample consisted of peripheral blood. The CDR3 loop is CASSYQDNEQYF. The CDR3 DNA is TGTGCCAGCAGCTATCAGGACAACGAGCAGTACTTC.